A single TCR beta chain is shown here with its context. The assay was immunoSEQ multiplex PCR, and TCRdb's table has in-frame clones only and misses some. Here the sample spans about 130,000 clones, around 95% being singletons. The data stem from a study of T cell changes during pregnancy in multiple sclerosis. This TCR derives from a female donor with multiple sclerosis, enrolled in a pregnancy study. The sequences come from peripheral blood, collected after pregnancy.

The CDR3 loop reads CASSLDPRSSYNEQFF. The CDR3 DNA follows: TGTGCCAGCAGTTTAGATCCGCGGAGCTCCTACAATGAGCAGTTCTTC. V usage is TRBV28 and J usage is TRBJ2-1; D is ambiguous. Trimming pared 2 bases from V and 0 bases from J, leaving 11 bases between. CDR3 length: 16 residues. Germline lookup yields CDR1 MDHEN and CDR2 SYDVKM.